The T cell receptor beta chain described here comes from a study of shared clonotypes between healthy human individuals. Of note for this clone: The same CDR3 arises from other DNA sequences in this sample as well.

Germline CDR1 is SGHRS and CDR2 is YFSETQ. CDR3 length equals 12 residues. Trimming removed 0 bases at V and 6 bases at J, with 5 bases between. Assay: immunoSEQ multiplex PCR; the TCRdb copy retains only in-frame clones and omits some. Altogether 2 million to 2.5 million clones are present, about 94% being singletons, with the ten largest covering roughly 0.13%. The receptor's source is a man between 18 and 29 years old in good health. The sample comprised naive CD4+ T cells sorted from blood. As for subset: CD45RA+ positively selected. V usage is TRBV5-1 and J usage is TRBJ2-3; D perhaps matches TRBD1 (5 bases). Written as DNA, the CDR3 is TGCGCCAGCAGCTTGGACAGGGATACGCAGTATTTT. Its translation: CASSLDRDTQYF. Together with reference TRBV5-1 and TRBJ2-3, the CDR3 gives the full variable domain: KAGVTQTPRYLIKTRGQQVTLSCSPISGHRSVSWYQQTPGQGLQFLFEYFSETQRNKGNFPGRFSGRQFSNSRSEMNVSTLELGDSALYLCASSLDRDTQYFGPGTRLTVL.